Sequencing of this TCR beta chain was carried out in a study of cytomegalovirus exposure and HLA in healthy donors. V shed 5 bases and J 6 bases; nucleotides not matched to a gene: 6. The CDR3 is made up of 15 amino acids. Germline CDR1 is MNHEY and CDR2 is SMNVEV (reference sequence). This clone was counted a single time. Its antigen remains unknown. Whole-study findings and limits: In vitro confirmation showed a few CMV-associated chains to be CMV antigen specific. The classifier, whose performance was assessed in both the original and validation cohorts, reportedly diagnosed cytomegalovirus status with high specificity and sensitivity. Despite most TCR sequences being rare, some public TCRs occurred in many donors.

Using immunoSEQ multiplex PCR, the repertoire was profiled, and TCRdb retains in-frame clones only, with some absent. The repertoire has hundreds of thousands of clones, over 70% of them found once; the top ten carry 11% to 15%. The chain links TRBV27 to TRBJ1-4; 10 nucleotides match TRBD1. Material: PBMCs. The receptor was derived from a woman in her 30s in good health and CMV-seropositive. The DNA of the CDR3 is TGTGCCAGCAGTCCCGGACAGGGGGTTTATGAAAAACTGTTTTTT. The encoded protein is CASSPGQGVYEKLFF.